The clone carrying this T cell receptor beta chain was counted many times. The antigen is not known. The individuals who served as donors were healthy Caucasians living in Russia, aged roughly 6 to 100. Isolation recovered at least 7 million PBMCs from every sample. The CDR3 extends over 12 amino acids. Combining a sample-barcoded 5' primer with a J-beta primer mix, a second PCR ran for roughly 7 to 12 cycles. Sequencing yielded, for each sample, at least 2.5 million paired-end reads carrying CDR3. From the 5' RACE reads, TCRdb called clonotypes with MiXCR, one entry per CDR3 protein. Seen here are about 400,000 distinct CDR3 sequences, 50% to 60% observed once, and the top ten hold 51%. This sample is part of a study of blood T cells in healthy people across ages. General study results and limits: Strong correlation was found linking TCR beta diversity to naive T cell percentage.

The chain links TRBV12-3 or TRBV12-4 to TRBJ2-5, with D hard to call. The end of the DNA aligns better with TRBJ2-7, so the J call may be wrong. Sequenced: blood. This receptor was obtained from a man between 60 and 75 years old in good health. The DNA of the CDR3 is TGTGCCAGCAGTCTACCAGGCGGCGAGCAGTACTTC. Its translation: CASSLPGGEQYF.